This T cell receptor (beta chain) was profiled in a study of T cells in narcolepsy. This CDR3 spans 15 amino acids. Germline V gives CDR1 SNHLY, CDR2 FYNNEI. V gave up 4 bases and J gave up 2 bases; unmatched junction bases: 7. Study-wide findings and caveats: Autoreactive clonotypes reportedly recurred in blood of same and different patients, not controls. Some memory CD4+ repertoires had no autoreactive clone sequences. Same-patient CSF and blood CD4+ T cell clonotypes included HCRT-specific and TRIB2-specific autoreactive ones.

Worth noting for this clone: Antigen specificity is unknown.

The table came from immunoSEQ multiplex PCR; TCRdb's copy has only in-frame clones and leaves some out. The table shows approximately 32,000 clones, with about nine tenths occurring only once. The sequence came from a human donor with narcolepsy. Specimen: CD45RA- memory CD4+ T cells from PBMCs. The chain links TRBV2 to TRBJ2-7; 8 nucleotides line up with TRBD1. The CDR3 sequence: CASSGDTGGAYEQYF. The CDR3 bases are TGTGCCAGCAGTGGAGATACAGGGGGTGCCTACGAGCAGTACTTC.